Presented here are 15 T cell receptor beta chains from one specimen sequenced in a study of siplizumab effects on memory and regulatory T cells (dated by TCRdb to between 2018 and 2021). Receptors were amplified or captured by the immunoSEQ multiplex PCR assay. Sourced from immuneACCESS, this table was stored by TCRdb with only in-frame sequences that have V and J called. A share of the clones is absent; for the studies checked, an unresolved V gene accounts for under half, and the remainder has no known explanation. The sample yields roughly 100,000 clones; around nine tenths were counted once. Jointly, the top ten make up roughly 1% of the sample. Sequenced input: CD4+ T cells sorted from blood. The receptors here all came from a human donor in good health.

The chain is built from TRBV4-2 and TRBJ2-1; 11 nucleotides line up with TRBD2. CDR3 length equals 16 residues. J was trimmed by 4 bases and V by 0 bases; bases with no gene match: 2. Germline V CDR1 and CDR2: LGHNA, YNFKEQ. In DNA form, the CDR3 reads TGTGCCAGCAGCCAAGAGCGGACTAGCGGGTACAATGAGCAGTTCTTC. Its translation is CASSQERTSGYNEQFF.

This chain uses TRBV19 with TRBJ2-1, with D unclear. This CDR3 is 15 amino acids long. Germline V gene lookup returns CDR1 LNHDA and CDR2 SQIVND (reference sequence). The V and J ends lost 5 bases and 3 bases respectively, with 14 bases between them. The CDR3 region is CASSGIAPIYNEQFF. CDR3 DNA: TGTGCCAGTAGTGGTATAGCCCCGATCTACAATGAGCAGTTCTTC.

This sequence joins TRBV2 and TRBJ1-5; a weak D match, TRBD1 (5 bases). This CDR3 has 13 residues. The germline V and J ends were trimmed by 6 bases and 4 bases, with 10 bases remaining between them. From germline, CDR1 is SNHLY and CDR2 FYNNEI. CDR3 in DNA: TGTGCCAGCAGGACAGCCCAAAATCAGCCCCAGCATTTT. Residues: CASRTAQNQPQHF.

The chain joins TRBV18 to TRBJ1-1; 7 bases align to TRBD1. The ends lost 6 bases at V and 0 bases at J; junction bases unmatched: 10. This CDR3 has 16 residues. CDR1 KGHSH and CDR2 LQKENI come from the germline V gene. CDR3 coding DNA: TGTGCCAGCTCTCCTGCTCGGGGACAGATGAACACTGAAGCTTTCTTT. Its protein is CASSPARGQMNTEAFF. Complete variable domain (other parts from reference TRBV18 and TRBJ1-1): NAGVMQNPRHLVRRRGQEARLRCSPMKGHSHVYWYRQLPEEGLKFMVYLQKENIIDESGMPKERFSAEFPKEGPSILRIQQVVRGDSAAYFCASSPARGQMNTEAFFGQGTRLTVV.

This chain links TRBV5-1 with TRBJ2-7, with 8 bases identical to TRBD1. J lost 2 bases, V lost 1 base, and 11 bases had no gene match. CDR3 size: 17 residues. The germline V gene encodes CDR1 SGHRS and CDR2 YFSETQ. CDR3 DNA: TGCGCCAGCAGCTTGTCCCGGACAGGGAAATCCACCTACGAGCAGTACTTC. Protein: CASSLSRTGKSTYEQYF.

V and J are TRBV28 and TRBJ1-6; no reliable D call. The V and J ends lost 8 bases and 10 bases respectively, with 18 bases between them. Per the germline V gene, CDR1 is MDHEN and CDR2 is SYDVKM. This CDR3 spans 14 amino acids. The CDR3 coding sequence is TGTGCCAGCTGGCGGGGATTGGGGAACTCACCCCTCCACTTT. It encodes CASWRGLGNSPLHF.

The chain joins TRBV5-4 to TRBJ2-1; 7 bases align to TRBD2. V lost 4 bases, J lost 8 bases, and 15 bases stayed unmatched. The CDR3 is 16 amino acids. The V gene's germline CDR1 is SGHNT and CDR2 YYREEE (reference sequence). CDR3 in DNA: TGTGCCAGCAGCCGTCCGGGGGGAGGGCCTAGACATGAGCAGTTCTTC. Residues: CASSRPGGGPRHEQFF.

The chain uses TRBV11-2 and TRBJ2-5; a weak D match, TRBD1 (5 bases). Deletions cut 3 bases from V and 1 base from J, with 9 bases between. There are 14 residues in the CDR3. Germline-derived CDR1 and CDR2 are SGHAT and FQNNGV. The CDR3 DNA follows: TGTGCCAGCAGCTTTAGCAGGGTCCAAGAGACCCAGTACTTC. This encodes CASSFSRVQETQYF.

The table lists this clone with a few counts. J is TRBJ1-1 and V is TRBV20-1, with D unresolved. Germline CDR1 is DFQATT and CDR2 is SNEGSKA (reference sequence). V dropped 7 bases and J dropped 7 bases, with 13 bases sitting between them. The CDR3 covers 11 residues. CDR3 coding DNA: TGCAGTGTCAGCACTCTGTATGAAGCTTTCTTT. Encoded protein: CSVSTLYEAFF.

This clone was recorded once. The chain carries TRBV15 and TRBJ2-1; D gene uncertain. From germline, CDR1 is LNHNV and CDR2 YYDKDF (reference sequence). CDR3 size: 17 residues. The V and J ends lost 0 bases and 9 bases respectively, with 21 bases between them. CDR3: CATSRDQSPYGNSEQFF. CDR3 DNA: TGTGCCACCAGCAGAGATCAGTCGCCCTATGGCAACAGTGAGCAGTTCTTC.

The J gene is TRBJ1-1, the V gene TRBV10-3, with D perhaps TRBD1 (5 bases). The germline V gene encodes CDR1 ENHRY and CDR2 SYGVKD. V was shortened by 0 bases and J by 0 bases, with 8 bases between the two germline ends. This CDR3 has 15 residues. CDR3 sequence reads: CAISESQDLNTEAFF. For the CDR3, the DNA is TGTGCCATCAGTGAGTCACAGGACCTGAACACTGAAGCTTTCTTT.

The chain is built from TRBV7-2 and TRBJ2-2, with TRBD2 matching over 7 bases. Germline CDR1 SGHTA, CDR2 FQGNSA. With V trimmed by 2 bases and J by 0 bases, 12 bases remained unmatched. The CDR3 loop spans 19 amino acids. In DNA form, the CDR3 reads TGTGCCAGCAGCTTAAGGTTAGGGAGGGGAAAGGCGAACACCGGGGAGCTGTTTTTT. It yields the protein CASSLRLGRGKANTGELFF.

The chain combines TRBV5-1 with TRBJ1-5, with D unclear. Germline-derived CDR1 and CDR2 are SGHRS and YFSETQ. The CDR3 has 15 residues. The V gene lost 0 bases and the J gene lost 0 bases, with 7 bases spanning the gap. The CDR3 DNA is TGCGCCAGCAGCTTGGGGACGGCTAGCAATCAGCCCCAGCATTTT. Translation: CASSLGTASNQPQHF.

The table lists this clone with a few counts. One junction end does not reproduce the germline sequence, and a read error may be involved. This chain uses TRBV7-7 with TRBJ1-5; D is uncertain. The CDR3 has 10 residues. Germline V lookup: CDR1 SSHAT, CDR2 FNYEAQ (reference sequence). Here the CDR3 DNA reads TGTGCCAGCAGCTTAGCTCACCGGGATTTT. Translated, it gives CASSLAHRDF.

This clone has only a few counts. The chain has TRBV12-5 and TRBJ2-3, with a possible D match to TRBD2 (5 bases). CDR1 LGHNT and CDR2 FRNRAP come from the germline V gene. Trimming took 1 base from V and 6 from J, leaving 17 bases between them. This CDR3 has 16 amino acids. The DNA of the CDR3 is TGTGCTAGTGGTTTGGACCTGAGGTCCCGAGGGGATACGCAGTATTTT. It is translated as CASGLDLRSRGDTQYF.